This entry features one TCR beta chain sequence. Germline values: CDR1 SNHLY, CDR2 FYNNEI. The J segment lost 6 bases and the V segment lost 6 bases, leaving 11 bases of the junction unmatched. This CDR3 has 15 amino acids. The data originate from a study of cytomegalovirus exposure and HLA in healthy donors. The method was immunoSEQ multiplex PCR; TCRdb's version includes in-frame clones alone and lacks a portion of them. The sample lists 150,000 to 200,000 clones; around 84% were seen once. The rearrangement uses TRBV2 and TRBJ2-7, with 10 nucleotides matching TRBD2. The specimen was PBMCs. The sequence came from a man between 18 and 35 years old in good health and CMV-seropositive. The CDR3 sequence: CASRALAGDLVEQYF. CDR3 DNA: TGTGCCAGCAGAGCGCTAGCGGGAGATTTAGTCGAGCAGTACTTC.